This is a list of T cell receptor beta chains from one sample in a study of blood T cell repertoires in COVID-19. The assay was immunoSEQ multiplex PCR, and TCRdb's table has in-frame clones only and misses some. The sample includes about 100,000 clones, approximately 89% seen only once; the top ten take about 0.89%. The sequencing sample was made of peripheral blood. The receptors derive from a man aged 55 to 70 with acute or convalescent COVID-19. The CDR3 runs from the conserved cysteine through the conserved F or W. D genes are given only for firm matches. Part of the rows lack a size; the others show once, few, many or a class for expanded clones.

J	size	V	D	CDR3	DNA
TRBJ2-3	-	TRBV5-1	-	CASSLGARGGTDTQYF	TGCGCCAGCAGCTTGGGTGCCAGGGGGGGCACAGATACGCAGTATTTT
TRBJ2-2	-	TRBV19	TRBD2	CAVGGRARNTGELFF	TGTGCCGTCGGGGGGAGGGCCCGGAACACCGGGGAGCTGTTTTTT
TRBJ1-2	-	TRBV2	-	CASLWSRTSYGYTF	TGTGCCAGCCTTTGGAGTCGTACTAGCTATGGCTACACCTTC
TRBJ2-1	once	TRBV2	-	CASRRAGVLGNEQFF	TGTGCCAGCAGGCGGGCAGGGGTTTTGGGCAATGAGCAGTTCTTC
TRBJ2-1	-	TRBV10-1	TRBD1	CASSGGTESSYNEQFF	TGCGCCAGCAGTGGTGGGACAGAGAGCTCCTACAATGAGCAGTTCTTC
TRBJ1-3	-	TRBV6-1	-	CASSEDRRLHF	TGTGCCAGCAGTGAAGACCGCAGGCTGCATTTT
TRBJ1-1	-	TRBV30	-	CAWTRIQGTEAFF	TGTGCCTGGACCCGTATTCAGGGGACTGAAGCTTTCTTT
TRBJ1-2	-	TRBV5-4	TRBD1	CASSLGQDLYGYTF	TGTGCCAGCAGCCTGGGACAGGATCTCTATGGCTACACCTTC
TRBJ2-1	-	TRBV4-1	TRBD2	CASSQGVAGREQFF	TGCGCCAGCAGCCAAGGGGTAGCGGGACGGGAGCAGTTCTTC
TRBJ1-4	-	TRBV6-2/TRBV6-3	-	CASSYVVRGASNEKLFF	TGTGCCAGCAGTTACGTGGTCCGGGGGGCCTCTAATGAAAAACTGTTTTTT
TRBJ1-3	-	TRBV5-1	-	CASSHQTGLSGNTIYF	TGCGCCAGCAGCCACCAGACAGGCCTCTCTGGAAACACCATATATTTT
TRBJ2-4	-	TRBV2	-	CASSAPDILAKNIQYF	TGTGCCAGCAGTGCCCCCGATATACTAGCCAAAAACATTCAGTACTTC
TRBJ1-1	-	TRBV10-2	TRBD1	CASSQIRTGGSQAFF	TGCGCCAGCAGCCAAATCAGGACAGGGGGGTCCCAAGCTTTCTTT
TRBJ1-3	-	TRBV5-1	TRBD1	CASSPGGRGQVNTIYF	TGCGCCAGCAGCCCGGGGGGCAGGGGGCAAGTAAACACCATATATTTT
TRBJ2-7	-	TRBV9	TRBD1	CASSPQGGSYEQYF	TGTGCCAGCAGCCCACAGGGGGGATCCTACGAGCAGTACTTC
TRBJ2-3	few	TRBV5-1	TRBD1	CASVPGQGASDTQYF	TGCGCCAGCGTACCCGGGCAGGGGGCCTCAGATACGCAGTATTTT
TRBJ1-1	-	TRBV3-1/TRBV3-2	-	CASSQDLGGTEAFF	TGTGCCAGCAGCCAAGACCTAGGGGGAACTGAAGCTTTCTTT
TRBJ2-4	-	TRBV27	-	CASTPRGPGSRSYF	TGTGCCAGCACCCCCCGAGGCCCGGGTTCTAGGAGTTACTTC
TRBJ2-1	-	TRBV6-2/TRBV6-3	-	CASSPGTPYNEQFF	TGTGCCAGCAGTCCCGGGACACCTTACAATGAGCAGTTCTTC
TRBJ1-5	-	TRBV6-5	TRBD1	CATSEGAGSNQPQHF	TGTGCCACTTCCGAGGGGGCTGGTAGCAATCAGCCCCAGCATTTT
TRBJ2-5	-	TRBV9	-	CASSVGVGGGETQYF	TGTGCCAGCAGCGTAGGAGTAGGGGGGGGAGAGACCCAGTACTTC
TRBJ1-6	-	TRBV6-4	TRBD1	CASSRDRANSPLHF	TGTGCCAGCAGTCGGGACAGGGCTAATTCACCCCTCCACTTT
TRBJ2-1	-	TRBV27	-	CASSPYYDNEQFF	TGTGCCAGCAGCCCCTATTATGACAATGAGCAGTTCTTC
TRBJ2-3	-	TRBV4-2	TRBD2	CASSQDRGLAGDDTQYF	TGTGCCAGCAGCCAAGATCGGGGCCTAGCGGGAGACGATACGCAGTATTTT
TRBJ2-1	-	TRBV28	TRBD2	CASSQPTSGSYNEQFF	TGTGCCAGCAGCCAGCCGACTAGCGGCTCCTACAATGAGCAGTTCTTC
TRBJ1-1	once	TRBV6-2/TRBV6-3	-	CASSYSGGNERDNEAFF	TGTGCCAGCAGTTACTCCGGGGGAAATGAGCGCGACAATGAAGCTTTCTTT
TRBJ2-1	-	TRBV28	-	CASSLQGPTVQFF	TGTGCCAGCAGCCTACAGGGACCGACGGTGCAGTTCTTC
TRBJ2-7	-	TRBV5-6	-	CASSLVAGIDEQYF	TGTGCCAGCAGCTTGGTGGCAGGGATCGACGAGCAGTACTTC
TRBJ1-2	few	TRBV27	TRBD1	CASSLDRATGYTF	TGTGCCAGCAGTTTAGACAGGGCGACGGGCTACACCTTC
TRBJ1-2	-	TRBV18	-	CASSPLGVENGYTF	TGTGCCAGCTCACCACTCGGAGTAGAGAATGGCTACACCTTC
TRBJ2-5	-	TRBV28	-	CASSKKETQYF	TGTGCCAGCAGCAAAAAAGAGACCCAGTACTTC
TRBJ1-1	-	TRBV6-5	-	CASSYSRTHLNTEAFF	TGTGCCAGCAGTTACTCGAGGACACATCTAAACACTGAAGCTTTCTTT
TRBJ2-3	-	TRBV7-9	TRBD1	CASSALRDRGRRTDTQYF	TGTGCCAGCAGCGCACTCCGGGACAGGGGGCGCCGGACAGATACGCAGTATTTT
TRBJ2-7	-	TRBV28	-	CASRGLSTIYEQYF	TGTGCCAGCAGGGGACTCTCGACCATCTACGAGCAGTACTTC
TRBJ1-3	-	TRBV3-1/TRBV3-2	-	CASSQGPISGNTIYF	TGTGCCAGCAGCCAAGGGCCGATCTCTGGAAACACCATATATTTT
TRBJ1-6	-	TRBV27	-	CASSFLRGEALHF	TGTGCCAGCAGTTTCTTACGTGGGGAGGCCCTCCACTTT
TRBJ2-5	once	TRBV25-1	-	CASSGHRGGTETQYF	TGTGCCAGCAGTGGCCACAGGGGGGGGACGGAGACCCAGTACTTC
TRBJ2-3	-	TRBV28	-	CASSFLAGSTDTQYF	TGTGCCAGCAGTTTCCTGGCGGGGAGCACAGATACGCAGTATTTT
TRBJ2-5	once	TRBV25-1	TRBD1	CASSEGQVQETQYF	TGTGCCAGCAGTGAAGGACAGGTACAAGAGACCCAGTACTTC
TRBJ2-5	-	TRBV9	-	CASSVSGVEETQYF	TGTGCCAGCAGCGTATCCGGGGTGGAGGAGACCCAGTACTTC
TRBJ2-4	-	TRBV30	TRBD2	CAWSVEASGVSFLAKNIQYF	TGTGCCTGGAGTGTAGAGGCTAGCGGGGTGTCGTTTCTAGCCAAAAACATTCAGTACTTC
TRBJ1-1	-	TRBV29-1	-	CSVERERTGGEAFF	TGCAGCGTTGAAAGGGAACGTACCGGAGGTGAAGCTTTCTTT
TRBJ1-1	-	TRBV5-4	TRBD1	CASSVRDRGNTEAFF	TGTGCCAGCAGCGTCCGGGACAGGGGGAACACTGAAGCTTTCTTT
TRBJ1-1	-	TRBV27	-	CASSLIVGAVGEAFF	TGTGCCAGCAGTTTAATTGTGGGGGCGGTGGGTGAAGCTTTCTTT
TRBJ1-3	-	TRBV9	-	CASSDFRGSSGNTIYF	TGTGCCAGCAGCGACTTTCGGGGGAGCTCTGGAAACACCATATATTTT
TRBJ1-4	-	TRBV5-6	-	CASSLGQTGTNEKLFF	TGTGCCAGCAGCCTAGGACAGACAGGAACTAATGAAAAACTGTTTTTT
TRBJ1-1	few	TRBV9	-	CASSVGGGQGTEAFF	TGTGCCAGCAGCGTAGGCGGAGGGCAGGGCACTGAAGCTTTCTTT
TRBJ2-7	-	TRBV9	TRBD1	CASSTGVGSSYEQYF	TGTGCCAGCAGTACAGGGGTGGGCTCTTCCTACGAGCAGTACTTC
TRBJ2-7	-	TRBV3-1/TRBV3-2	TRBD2	CASSHTSGRDEQYF	TGTGCCAGCAGCCATACTAGCGGGAGGGACGAGCAGTACTTC
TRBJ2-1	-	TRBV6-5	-	CASQLTGSSYNEQFF	TGTGCCAGCCAACTCACAGGGAGCTCCTACAATGAGCAGTTCTTC
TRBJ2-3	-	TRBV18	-	CASSPPGLGGTQYF	TGTGCCAGCTCCCCGCCAGGGCTAGGTGGTACGCAGTATTTT
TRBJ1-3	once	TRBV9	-	CASSGAEISGNTIYF	TGTGCCAGCAGCGGGGCTGAAATCTCTGGAAACACCATATATTTT
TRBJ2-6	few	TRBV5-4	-	CASSLNLGTPKSGANVLTF	TGTGCCAGCAGCTTAAACCTCGGGACTCCCAAGTCTGGGGCCAACGTCCTGACTTTC
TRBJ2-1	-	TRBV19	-	CASSTSGSGYDEQFF	TGTGCCAGTAGTACCTCTGGGAGCGGGTACGATGAGCAGTTCTTC